These T cell receptor beta chains were read from a single sample in a study of blood T cell repertoires in COVID-19. Sequencing used immunoSEQ multiplex PCR; TCRdb keeps in-frame clones, though not all of them. The table lists 80,000 or so clones, approximately 85% of them singletons. The sample was peripheral blood. These receptor sequences come from a man aged 45-65 years with COVID-19, enrolled during active disease. Both conserved end residues are part of each CDR3. Each record gives: clone size, D gene, J gene, V gene, CDR3 protein, CDR3 DNA. The D gene is left open where the match is weak. A clone size is listed for some rows: how often the clone was seen (once, few, many), or a class if it is expanded.

-,-,TRBJ2-1,TRBV28,CASTSGGAYNEQFF,TGTGCCAGCACCAGTGGCGGGGCCTACAATGAGCAGTTCTTC
-,-,TRBJ2-7,TRBV30,CAISTNHMSYEQYF,TGTGCTATTTCGACAAACCACATGTCCTACGAGCAGTACTTC
-,-,TRBJ2-2,TRBV3-1/TRBV3-2,CASSQDLGASDTGELFF,TGTGCCAGCAGCCAAGATTTGGGAGCTTCGGACACCGGGGAGCTGTTTTTT
once,-,TRBJ2-6,TRBV6-5,CASIFGSGANVLTF,TGTGCCAGCATATTCGGCTCTGGGGCCAACGTCCTGACTTTC
-,-,TRBJ2-2,TRBV9,CASSEGLGLTWTGELFF,TGTGCCAGCAGCGAGGGGTTGGGACTCACCTGGACCGGGGAGCTGTTTTTT
-,-,TRBJ1-2,TRBV3-1/TRBV3-2,CASSQAGGDPNYGYTF,TGTGCCAGCAGCCAGGCGGGAGGGGACCCTAACTATGGCTACACCTTC
once,-,TRBJ2-5,TRBV6-6,CASSYPTRVEETQYF,TGTGCCAGCAGTTACCCAACGCGGGTTGAGGAGACCCAGTACTTC
-,TRBD1,TRBJ2-2,TRBV7-8,CASSLGRGPANTGELFF,TGTGCCAGCAGCTTAGGCAGGGGGCCTGCGAACACCGGGGAGCTGTTTTTT
-,-,TRBJ1-1,TRBV3-1/TRBV3-2,CASSPQKNTEAFF,TGTGCCAGCAGCCCCCAGAAAAACACTGAAGCTTTCTTT
-,TRBD2,TRBJ2-1,TRBV28,CASTQLAGGSEQFF,TGTGCCAGCACCCAACTAGCGGGAGGGAGTGAGCAGTTCTTC
-,TRBD1,TRBJ1-3,TRBV4-3,CASSQYSGTARNTIYF,TGCGCCAGCAGCCAATACTCAGGGACAGCAAGAAACACCATATATTTT
-,-,TRBJ1-5,TRBV5-5,CASSPKAAGQPQHF,TGTGCCAGCAGCCCCAAAGCGGCGGGTCAGCCCCAGCATTTT